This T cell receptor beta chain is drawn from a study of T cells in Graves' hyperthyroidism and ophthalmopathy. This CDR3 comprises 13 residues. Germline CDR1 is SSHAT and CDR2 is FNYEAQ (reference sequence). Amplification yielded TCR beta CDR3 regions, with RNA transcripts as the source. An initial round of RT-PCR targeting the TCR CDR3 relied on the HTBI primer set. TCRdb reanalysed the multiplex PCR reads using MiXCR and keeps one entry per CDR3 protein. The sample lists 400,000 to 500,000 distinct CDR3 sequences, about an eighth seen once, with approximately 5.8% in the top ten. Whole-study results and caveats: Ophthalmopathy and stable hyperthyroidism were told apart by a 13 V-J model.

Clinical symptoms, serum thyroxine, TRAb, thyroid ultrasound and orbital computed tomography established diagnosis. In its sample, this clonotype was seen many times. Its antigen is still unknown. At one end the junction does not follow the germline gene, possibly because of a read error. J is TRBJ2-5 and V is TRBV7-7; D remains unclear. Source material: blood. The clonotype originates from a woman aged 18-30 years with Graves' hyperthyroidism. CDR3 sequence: CASSLAQQETQYF. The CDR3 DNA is TGTGCTAGCAGCTTAGCCCAGCAAGAGACCCAGTACTTC.